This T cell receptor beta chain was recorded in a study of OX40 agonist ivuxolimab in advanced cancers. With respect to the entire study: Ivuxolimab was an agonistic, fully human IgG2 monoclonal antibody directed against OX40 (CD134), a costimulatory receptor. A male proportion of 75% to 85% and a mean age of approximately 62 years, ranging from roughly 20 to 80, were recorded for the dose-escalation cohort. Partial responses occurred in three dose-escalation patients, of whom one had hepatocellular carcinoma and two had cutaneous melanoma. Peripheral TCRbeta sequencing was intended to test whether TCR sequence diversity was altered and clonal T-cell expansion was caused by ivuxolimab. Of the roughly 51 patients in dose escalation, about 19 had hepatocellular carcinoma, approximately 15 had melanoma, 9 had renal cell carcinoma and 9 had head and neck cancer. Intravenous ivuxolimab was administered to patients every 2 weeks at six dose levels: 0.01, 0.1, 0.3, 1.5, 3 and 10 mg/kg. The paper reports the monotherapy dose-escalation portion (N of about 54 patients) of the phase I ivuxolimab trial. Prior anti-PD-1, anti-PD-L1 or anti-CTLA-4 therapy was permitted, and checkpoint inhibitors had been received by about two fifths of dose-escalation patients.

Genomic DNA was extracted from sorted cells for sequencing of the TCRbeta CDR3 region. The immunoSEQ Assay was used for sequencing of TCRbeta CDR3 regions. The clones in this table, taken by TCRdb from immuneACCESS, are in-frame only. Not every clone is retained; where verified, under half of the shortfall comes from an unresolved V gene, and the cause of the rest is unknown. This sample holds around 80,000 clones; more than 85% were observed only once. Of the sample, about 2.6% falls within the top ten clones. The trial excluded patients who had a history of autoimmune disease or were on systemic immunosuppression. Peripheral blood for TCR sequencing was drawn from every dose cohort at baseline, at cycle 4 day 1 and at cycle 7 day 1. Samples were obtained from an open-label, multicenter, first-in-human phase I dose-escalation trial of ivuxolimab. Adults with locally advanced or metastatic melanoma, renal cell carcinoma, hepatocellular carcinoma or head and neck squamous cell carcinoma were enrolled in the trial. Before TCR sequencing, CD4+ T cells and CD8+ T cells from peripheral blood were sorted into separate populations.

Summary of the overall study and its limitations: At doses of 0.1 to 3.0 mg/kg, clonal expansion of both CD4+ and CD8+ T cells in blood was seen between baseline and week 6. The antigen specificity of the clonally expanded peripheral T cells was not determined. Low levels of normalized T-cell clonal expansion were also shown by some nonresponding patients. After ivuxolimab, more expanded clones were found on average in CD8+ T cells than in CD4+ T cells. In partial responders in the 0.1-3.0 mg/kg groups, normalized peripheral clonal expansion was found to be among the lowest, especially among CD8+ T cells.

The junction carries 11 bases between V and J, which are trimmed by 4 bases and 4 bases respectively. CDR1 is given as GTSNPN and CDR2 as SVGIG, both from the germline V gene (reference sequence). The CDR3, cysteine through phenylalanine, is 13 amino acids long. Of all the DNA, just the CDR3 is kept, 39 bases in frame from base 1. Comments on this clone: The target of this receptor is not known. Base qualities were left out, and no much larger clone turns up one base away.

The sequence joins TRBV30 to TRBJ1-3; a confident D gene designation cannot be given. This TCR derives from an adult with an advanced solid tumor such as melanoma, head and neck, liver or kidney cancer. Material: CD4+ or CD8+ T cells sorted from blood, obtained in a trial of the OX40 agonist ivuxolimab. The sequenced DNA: TGTGCCTGGAAACCCCCCGGAGGAAACACCATATATTTT. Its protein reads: CAWKPPGGNTIYF.